The text below deals with one T cell receptor (beta chain). Its matching antigen is unknown. This sample stems from a study of cytomegalovirus exposure and HLA in healthy donors. Study as a whole: From 190 million or so T cells, an earlier analysis saw some 120 million unique TCR beta sequences.

General study results and limits: One variant, a missense change in DCLRE1C, was linked in a later analysis to TCR beta V- and J-gene trimming.

PCR employed 60 Vbeta and 13 Jbeta primers. Assay: immunoSEQ multiplex PCR; the TCRdb copy retains only in-frame clones and omits some. The sample records approximately 120,000 clones, 70% to 75% being singletons. The source of this sequence is a man aged 30-40 years in good health and CMV-seronegative. Specimen: PBMCs.

In DNA form, the CDR3 reads TGTGCCAGCAGCGCGACAGGGGTTACTGAAGCTTTCTTT. It translates to CASSATGVTEAFF. The rearrangement uses TRBV6-1 and TRBJ1-1; TRBD1 matches at 8 bases. The CDR3 contains 13 residues. The trim removed 6 bases at V and 5 bases at J, leaving 5 bases unmatched. Germline values: CDR1 MNHNS, CDR2 SASEGT.